Each of the 19 T cell receptor beta chains below was sequenced from the same sample in a study of post-analysis software for immune sequencing data. Study-wide points: Five or six TRBV segments were significantly more frequent in patients than in controls. TRBV5-6, TRBV5-1 and TRBV20-1 were among these segments.

Each TCR beta cDNA library carried unique molecular identifiers. TCRdb independently ran MiXCR on the PCR reads; one entry per CDR3 protein. The repertoire includes approximately 730,000 distinct CDR3 sequences, 30% of them detected once, and roughly 0.57% sits in the top ten. No antigen has been assigned to these receptors. Sequenced input: blood. The receptors stem from a girl between 10 and 17 years old with multiple sclerosis.

The genes are TRBV25-1 and TRBJ1-2, with 12 positions matching TRBD1. Per germline, CDR1 MGHDK and CDR2 SYGVNS. The CDR3 totals 15 residues. V lost 4 bases, J lost 8 bases, and 8 bases stayed unmatched. CDR3 in amino acids: CASSVPGTGGDGYTF. The CDR3 nucleotides read TGTGCCAGCAGTGTACCCGGGACAGGGGGCGACGGCTACACCTTC.

V gene TRBV4-3 combines with J gene TRBJ2-1; unclear D gene. V lost 1 base, J lost 2 bases, and 9 bases lay in between. CDR3 length: 15 residues. Germline CDR1 and CDR2: LGHNA and YSLEER. CDR3 nucleotide sequence: TGCGCCAGCAGCCAAGGATGGCCAACCTACAATGAGCAGTTCTTC. Its translation: CASSQGWPTYNEQFF.

This clonotype appeared once. Compared with germline, one end of the junction differs, possibly owing to a read error. The gene calls are TRBV10-3 and TRBJ2-3, with 7 positions matching TRBD1. This CDR3 is built from 16 residues. From germline, CDR1 is ENHRY and CDR2 SYGVKD. Here the CDR3 DNA reads TGTACCATCAGTGAACTCCTGGGACAGCTCTCAGATACGCAGTATTTT. This gives the protein CTISELLGQLSDTQYF.

The V call is TRBV6-5, the J call TRBJ1-2; maybe TRBD1 (5 bases). The ends were cut back, 7 bases at V and 7 bases at J, with 13 bases in the middle. Germline V gene data show CDR1 as MNHEY and CDR2 as SVGAGI. The CDR3 contains 12 residues. CDR3 loop: CASNPGMGGYTF. The CDR3 DNA reads TGTGCCAGCAATCCAGGGATGGGTGGCTACACCTTC.

The V call is TRBV7-8, the J call TRBJ2-7; TRBD2 matches 9 bases. This CDR3 is built from 15 residues. The V gene end was trimmed by 0 bases and the J gene end by 7 bases; junction bases not matched to a gene: 7. The V gene's germline CDR1 is SGHVS and CDR2 FQNEAQ. The CDR3 reads CASSLAASGTREQYF. CDR3 in DNA: TGTGCCAGCAGCTTAGCGGCTAGCGGGACTCGGGAGCAGTACTTC.

This clonotype was picked up a small number of times. The rearrangement links TRBV12-3 or TRBV12-4 to TRBJ1-5; TRBD1 matches at 12 bases. After removal of 5 bases from V and 4 bases from J, the junction contained 3 bases not matched to a gene. CDR3 length: 15 amino acids. In DNA form, the CDR3 reads TGTGCCAGCAGTGGGACAGGGGGCTATAATCAGCCCCAGCATTTT. Amino acid sequence: CASSGTGGYNQPQHF.

Here the CDR3 DNA reads TGCAGCGTTGAAGGAGGGGTCGACGAGCAGTACTTC. Amino acids: CSVEGGVDEQYF. This chain links TRBV29-1 with TRBJ2-7; the D call may be TRBD1 or TRBD2 (5 bases each). The CDR3 is 12 residues long. The V and J ends lost 1 base and 5 bases respectively, with 9 bases between them. The germline V gene has CDR1 SQVTM and CDR2 ANQGSEA.

This clonotype was seen more than once but under ten times. CDR3 DNA: TGTGCCAGCAGCCCTCAACCCGGGACAGGGCATGGCTACACCTTC. It encodes CASSPQPGTGHGYTF. This chain connects TRBV7-2 to TRBJ1-2; 9 bases match TRBD1. Germline loops: CDR1 SGHTA, CDR2 FQGNSA. After removal of 5 bases from V and 6 bases from J, the junction contained 10 bases not matched to a gene. The CDR3 sequence is 15 residues long.

The rearrangement links TRBV11-2 to TRBJ2-1; 7 bases align to TRBD2. V dropped 0 bases and J dropped 4; count of bases not matched to a gene: 12. This CDR3 has 18 residues. Germline lookup yields CDR1 SGHAT and CDR2 FQNNGV. For the CDR3, the DNA is TGTGCCAGCAGCTTAGACCCCTTTTGGCGGGAGAGGTACAATGAGCAGTTCTTC. It yields the protein CASSLDPFWRERYNEQFF.

This clonotype was counted ten times or more. V and J are TRBV10-3 and TRBJ1-2; D gene unclear. Germline values: CDR1 ENHRY, CDR2 SYGVKD. The CDR3 covers 14 residues. V lost 4 bases, J lost 9 bases, and 18 bases lay in between. CDR3 DNA: TGTGCCATCAGTGCCCTTTCGGCCCGTCCCAGCTACACCTTC. This codes for CAISALSARPSYTF.

This clonotype showed up just a few times. The chain links TRBV27 to TRBJ2-7, with 9 bases lining up with TRBD2. From germline, CDR1 is MNHEY and CDR2 SMNVEV (reference sequence). With 7 bases clipped from V and 3 bases from J, the junction kept 10 bases outside the gene matches. The CDR3 is 15 residues long. The CDR3 nucleotides are TGTGCCAGCAAGGCCTCCGGGACTAGCCTCTACGAGCAGTACTTC. Residues: CASKASGTSLYEQYF.

This clonotype was picked up a small number of times. The chain has TRBV6-1 and TRBJ2-6; 8 nucleotides match TRBD1. This CDR3 region has 16 residues. The V segment lost 4 bases and the J segment 0 bases; nucleotides outside the gene matches: 2. Germline assignment: CDR1 MNHNS and CDR2 SASEGT. CDR3 in amino acids: CASSGGQGSGANVLTF. The CDR3 DNA reads TGTGCCAGCAGTGGTGGACAGGGCTCTGGGGCCAACGTCCTGACTTTC.

This clonotype has a handful of counts. V and J are TRBV6-1 and TRBJ2-1, with D maybe TRBD2 (7 bases). The CDR3 contains 14 residues. The germline V gene has CDR1 MNHNS and CDR2 SASEGT. V was cut by 1 base and J by 9 bases, with 13 bases left in between. The CDR3 loop reads CASSEVGGAGEQFF. The DNA for the CDR3 is TGTGCCAGCAGTGAAGTAGGGGGGGCGGGTGAGCAGTTCTTC.

The V and J genes are TRBV27 and TRBJ1-1; weak D call: TRBD1 (5 bases). The CDR3 has 13 residues. Germline V CDR1 and CDR2: MNHEY, SMNVEV (reference sequence). Trimming removed 11 bases from V and 1 base from J, with 14 bases in between. This CDR3 reads CAGRQKPNTEAFF. The CDR3 DNA sequence: TGTGCCGGTCGACAGAAACCGAACACTGAAGCTTTCTTT.

This chain links TRBV7-9 with TRBJ1-4; D is uncertain. Trimming took off 3 bases at V and 10 bases at J, with 12 bases between the two ends. The V gene's germline CDR1 is SEHNR and CDR2 FQNEAQ (reference sequence). The length of the CDR3 is 13 residues. The CDR3 DNA sequence: TGTGCCAGCAGCTTTGGATTCAGTGGAAAACTGTTTTTT. Its translation is CASSFGFSGKLFF.

J is TRBJ1-1 and V is TRBV29-1; D may be TRBD1 (6 bases). CDR1 and CDR2 from the germline V gene are SQVTM and ANQGSEA. The CDR3 totals 15 residues. V dropped 4 bases and J dropped 1 base, with 16 bases sitting between them. The CDR3 region is CSVVDRSKQNTEAFF. DNA for the CDR3: TGCAGCGTTGTAGACAGGAGCAAACAGAACACTGAAGCTTTCTTT.

The chain recombines TRBV20-1 with TRBJ1-5; 9 nucleotides match TRBD1. V was pared by 0 bases and J by 2 bases, with 5 bases of the junction left unmatched. CDR1 and CDR2 (germline): DFQATT, SNEGSKA (reference sequence). This CDR3 is 16 amino acids long. The CDR3 loop reads CSARDPGQGGNQPQHF. CDR3 nucleotides: TGCAGTGCTAGAGACCCGGGACAGGGTGGCAATCAGCCCCAGCATTTT.

Only a few counts were recorded for this clonotype. This sequence joins TRBV7-2 and TRBJ1-2; 9 bases fit TRBD1. V shed 7 bases and J 6 bases; nucleotides not matched to a gene: 6. The CDR3 is 13 residues long. From germline, CDR1 is SGHTA and CDR2 FQGNSA. CDR3 sequence reads: CASILDRGDGYTF. The CDR3 DNA reads TGTGCCAGCATCCTCGACAGGGGGGATGGCTACACCTTC.

The CDR3 loop is CASMQIAKNIQYF. In DNA form, the CDR3 reads TGTGCCAGCATGCAGATAGCCAAAAACATTCAGTACTTC. The chain couples TRBV6-1 to TRBJ2-4; D not resolved. Trimming took off 7 bases at V and 0 bases at J, with 7 bases between the two ends. CDR1 and CDR2 from the germline V gene are MNHNS and SASEGT. The CDR3 spans 13 residues.